The 21 T cell receptor beta chains below come from one sample, sequenced in a study of spatial heterogeneity in lung cancer. The time point: sample taken at primary tumor resection. MiXCR, run by TCRdb on the 5' RACE reads, gives a single entry per CDR3 protein. The sample has tens of thousands of distinct CDR3 sequences, about 12% seen once. Sequencing used PBMCs, obtained at surgery. These receptors all stem from a male donor with early-stage non-small cell lung cancer.

This chain connects TRBV29-1 to TRBJ1-4; a possible D gene is TRBD1 (6 bases). The CDR3 loop spans 12 amino acids. Germline V gene sequence: CDR1 SQVTM, CDR2 ANQGSEA. Trimming stripped 7 bases from V and 6 bases from J, with 12 bases between. CDR3 DNA sequence: TGCAGCGCCGGGGGGGCGGATGAAAAACTGTTTTTT. Translation: CSAGGADEKLFF.

In this sample, this clonotype turned up many times. V and J are TRBV7-3 and TRBJ2-5, with D uncertain. This CDR3 contains 15 residues. Germline V gene data show CDR1 as SGHTA and CDR2 as FQGTGA. V lost 1 base and J lost 5, with 14 bases in between. In DNA, the CDR3 is TGTGCCAGCAGCTTAAACCCCGGTATGCTGGAGACCCAGTACTTC. Encoded protein: CASSLNPGMLETQYF.

This clonotype was seen a handful of times. The chain links TRBV20-1 to TRBJ2-7; 10 bases fit TRBD2. This CDR3 is 14 amino acids long. Germline V gene sequence: CDR1 DFQATT, CDR2 SNEGSKA (reference sequence). With V trimmed by 6 bases and J by 2 bases, 7 bases remained unmatched. In DNA, the CDR3 is TGCAGTGCCAGTAGCGGGGGGTCCACCTACGAGCAGTACTTC. This sequence encodes CSASSGGSTYEQYF.

The chain combines TRBV20-1 with TRBJ2-1; 9 bases align to TRBD2. Unmatched junction bases numbered 5, after V lost 4 bases and J lost 4 bases. Germline loops: CDR1 DFQATT, CDR2 SNEGSKA (reference sequence). The CDR3 covers 14 residues. CDR3 DNA sequence: TGCAGTGCTATCGTTAGCGGGGGATACAATGAGCAGTTCTTC. As protein: CSAIVSGGYNEQFF.

Regarding this clonotype: This may stem from a read error, because a much larger clone lies one nucleotide away. The conserved final phenylalanine or tryptophan is absent from the CDR3, which likely points to a read error. The CDR3 bases are TGCAGCGTTGAAGCGTCCCGGGCTGAGACCCAGTACATC. Translating it yields CSVEASRAETQYI. This rearrangement joins TRBV29-1 to TRBJ2-5; D gene ambiguous. Germline CDR1 reads SQVTM; CDR2 reads ANQGSEA. V was trimmed by 1 base and J by 5 bases, leaving 11 bases between them. The CDR3 runs 13 residues.

The chain carries TRBV15 and TRBJ2-5; 11 nucleotides agree with TRBD2. The CDR3 sequence is 14 residues long. Germline CDR1 and CDR2: LNHNV and YYDKDF (reference sequence). Unmatched junction bases numbered 3, after V lost 3 bases and J lost 6 bases. The CDR3 loop reads CATSRTSGKQTQYF. The CDR3 DNA reads TGTGCCACCAGCAGGACTAGCGGGAAACAGACCCAGTACTTC.

This clonotype was detected a few times. The gene calls are TRBV10-3 and TRBJ1-5, with 7 bases identical to TRBD1. This CDR3 has 15 amino acids. Germline lookup yields CDR1 ENHRY and CDR2 SYGVKD. The trim removed 2 bases at V and 6 bases at J, leaving 7 bases unmatched. In DNA, the CDR3 is TGTGCCATCAGTGAGGGGCGGCAGGGGGGTCAGCCCCAGCATTTT. As protein: CAISEGRQGGQPQHF.

The chain joins TRBV15 to TRBJ2-7; D unresolved. This CDR3 comprises 15 residues. V was trimmed by 0 bases and J by 2 bases, leaving 11 bases between them. From germline, CDR1 is LNHNV and CDR2 YYDKDF (reference sequence). In DNA form, the CDR3 reads TGTGCCACCAGCAGAGATCTAACAGCTCCCTACGAGCAGTACTTC. It specifies CATSRDLTAPYEQYF.

This clonotype has just a few counts. The chain employs TRBV20-1 and TRBJ2-3; D is tentatively TRBD1 or TRBD2 (6 bases each). Deletions cut 6 bases from V and 6 bases from J, with 19 bases between. CDR3 size: 14 residues. Germline CDR1 and CDR2: DFQATT and SNEGSKA (reference sequence). The CDR3 reads CSANRATSSDTQYF. For the CDR3, the DNA is TGCAGTGCGAACAGGGCCACTAGCTCCGATACGCAGTATTTT.

This clonotype was seen only a few times. This sequence joins TRBV12-3 or TRBV12-4 and TRBJ1-2; 12 bases line up with TRBD1. The CDR3 consists of 18 residues. The trim removed 1 base at V and 3 bases at J, leaving 9 bases unmatched. The CDR3 sequence: CASSLDRDRGLLYYGYTF. The CDR3 DNA follows: TGTGCCAGCAGTTTAGACCGGGACAGGGGGCTCCTCTACTATGGCTACACCTTC.

This clonotype was seen ten or more times. The V call is TRBV27, the J call TRBJ2-3; D is undetermined. The CDR3 covers 14 residues. Trimming cost V 3 bases and J 0 bases, with 7 bases left between them. Germline CDR1 and CDR2: MNHEY and SMNVEV (reference sequence). The CDR3 loop is CASSFEGSTDTQYF. The CDR3 DNA sequence: TGTGCCAGCAGTTTCGAAGGTAGCACAGATACGCAGTATTTT.

This clonotype was seen more than once but under ten times. V usage is TRBV29-1 and J usage is TRBJ2-5; TRBD2 matches at 7 bases. The CDR3 has 12 amino acids. The V segment lost 7 bases and the J segment 2 bases; nucleotides outside the gene matches: 4. The germline CDR1 and CDR2 sequences are SQVTM and ANQGSEA. CDR3 sequence: CSGTSAQETQYF. The CDR3 DNA is TGCAGCGGTACTAGCGCTCAAGAGACCCAGTACTTC.

A word on this clonotype: No conserved phenylalanine or tryptophan is present at the end of the CDR3, so a read error is the likely explanation. Because the CDR3's place on the DNA is in doubt, the DNA is left out and the CDR3 is given as listed by TCRdb. J is TRBJ2-7 and V is TRBV2; the table gives TRBD2 as D, unverified against the DNA. Counting both end residues, the CDR3 totals 12 amino acids. CDR1 SNHLY and CDR2 FYNNEI come from the germline V gene. Here the CDR3 reads CASGPGTSVPLI.

This clonotype was picked up many times. This chain links TRBV28 with TRBJ2-1; D is unresolved. Germline loops: CDR1 MDHEN, CDR2 SYDVKM. The CDR3 is 14 residues long. V was clipped by 3 bases and J by 3 bases, with 9 bases between them. The CDR3 DNA follows: TGTGCCAGCAGTTTTTTTCAGAACTACAATGAGCAGTTCTTC. It specifies CASSFFQNYNEQFF. The full variable domain, rest sourced from reference TRBV28 and TRBJ2-1, is DVKVTQSSRYLVKRTGEKVFLECVQDMDHENMFWYRQDPGLGLRLIYFSYDVKMKEKGDIPEGYSVSREKKERFSLILESASTNQTSMYLCASSFFQNYNEQFFGPGTRLTVL.

This clonotype has more than one count but fewer than ten. The chain has TRBV7-8 and TRBJ1-5, with 9 bases that match TRBD1. The CDR3 totals 14 residues. After removal of 4 bases from V and 6 bases from J, the junction contained 4 bases not matched to a gene. Per the germline V gene, CDR1 is SGHVS and CDR2 is FQNEAQ. CDR3 protein: CASSSGTGTQPQHF. The CDR3 DNA reads as TGTGCCAGCAGCTCAGGGACAGGGACTCAGCCCCAGCATTTT.

This clonotype has at least ten counts. The chain carries TRBV20-1 and TRBJ2-1; D is ambiguous. The CDR3 covers 13 residues. V lost 6 bases and J 1 base, leaving 10 bases between the germline ends. Germline values: CDR1 DFQATT, CDR2 SNEGSKA (reference sequence). DNA of the CDR3: TGCAGTGCAGAAGGGTATTCCTACAATGAGCAGTTCTTC. This sequence encodes CSAEGYSYNEQFF.

The rearrangement uses TRBV25-1 and TRBJ2-1; D is undetermined. The CDR3 has 15 residues. Germline CDR1 reads MGHDK; CDR2 reads SYGVNS. V lost 3 bases, J lost 2 bases, and 11 bases lay in between. CDR3 DNA: TGTGCCAGCAGTGACCCCGCTAGGGCCTACAATGAGCAGTTCTTC. Translation gives CASSDPARAYNEQFF.

The sample holds a few counts of this clonotype. The chain couples TRBV9 to TRBJ2-2; no definite D call. This CDR3 region has 16 residues. Germline V gene sequence: CDR1 SGDLS, CDR2 YYNGEE. The V end was cut by 0 bases, the J end by 0 bases, with 9 bases between. CDR3: CASSVEANANTGELFF. The CDR3 DNA follows: TGTGCCAGCAGCGTAGAAGCAAACGCGAACACCGGGGAGCTGTTTTTT.

In this sample, this clonotype turned up a few times. The chain is built from TRBV10-3 and TRBJ1-5, with D unresolved. Trimming took off 4 bases at V and 4 bases at J, with 11 bases between the two ends. Germline V gives CDR1 ENHRY, CDR2 SYGVKD. The CDR3 has 14 amino acids. The CDR3: CAISASGVNQPQHF. The DNA of the CDR3 is TGTGCCATCAGTGCTTCCGGGGTGAATCAGCCCCAGCATTTT.

This clonotype was observed at least ten times. This rearrangement joins TRBV7-2 to TRBJ2-3, with TRBD2 identical over 11 bases. J lost 10 bases, V lost 7 bases, and 13 bases had no gene match. There are 15 residues in the CDR3. Germline V gene data show CDR1 as SGHTA and CDR2 as FQGNSA. CDR3 in amino acids: CASTNLAGGAGAQYF. In DNA, the CDR3 is TGTGCCAGCACCAACCTAGCGGGGGGCGCCGGCGCGCAGTATTTT.

This chain links TRBV30 with TRBJ1-5; D is perhaps TRBD1 (6 bases). V lost 0 bases to trimming and J lost 0 bases, with 18 bases between them. Germline V CDR1 and CDR2: GTSNPN, SVGIG (reference sequence). The CDR3 runs to 18 residues. The CDR3 bases are TGTGCCTGGAGTGTGGGTCGGGACAAGATATATAGCAATCAGCCCCAGCATTTT. Amino acids: CAWSVGRDKIYSNQPQHF.